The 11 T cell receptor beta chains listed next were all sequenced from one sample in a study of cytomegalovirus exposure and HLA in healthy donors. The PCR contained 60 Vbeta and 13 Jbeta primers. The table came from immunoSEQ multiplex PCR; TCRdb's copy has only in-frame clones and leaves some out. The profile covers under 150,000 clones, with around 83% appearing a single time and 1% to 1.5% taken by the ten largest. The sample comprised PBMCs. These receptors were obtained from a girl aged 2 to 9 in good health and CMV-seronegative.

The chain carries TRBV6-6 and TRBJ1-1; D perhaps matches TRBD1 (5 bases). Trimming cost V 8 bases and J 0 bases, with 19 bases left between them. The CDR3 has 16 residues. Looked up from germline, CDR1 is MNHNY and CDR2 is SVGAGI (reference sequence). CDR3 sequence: CASGNEDDSLNTEAFF. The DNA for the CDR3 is TGTGCCAGCGGAAACGAAGATGACAGTTTGAACACTGAAGCTTTCTTT.

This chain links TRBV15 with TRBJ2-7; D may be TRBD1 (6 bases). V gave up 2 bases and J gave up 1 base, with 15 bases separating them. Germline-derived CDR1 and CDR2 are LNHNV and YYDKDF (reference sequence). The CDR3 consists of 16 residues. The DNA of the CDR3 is TGTGCCACCAGCAGAAATACAGGGTTTGGGTCCTACGAGCAGTACTTC. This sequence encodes CATSRNTGFGSYEQYF.

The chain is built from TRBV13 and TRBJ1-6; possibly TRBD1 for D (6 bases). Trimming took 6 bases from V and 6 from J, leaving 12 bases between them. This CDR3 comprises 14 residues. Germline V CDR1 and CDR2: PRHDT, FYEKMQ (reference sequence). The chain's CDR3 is CASRKTGGNSPLHF. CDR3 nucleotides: TGTGCCAGCAGGAAGACAGGCGGTAATTCACCCCTCCACTTT.

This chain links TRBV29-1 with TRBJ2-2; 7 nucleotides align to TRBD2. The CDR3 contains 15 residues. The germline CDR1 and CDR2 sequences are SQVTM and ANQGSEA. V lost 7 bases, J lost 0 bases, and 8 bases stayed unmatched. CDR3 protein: CSATAGDPNTGELFF. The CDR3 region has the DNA TGCAGCGCGACCGCGGGAGACCCGAACACCGGGGAGCTGTTTTTT.

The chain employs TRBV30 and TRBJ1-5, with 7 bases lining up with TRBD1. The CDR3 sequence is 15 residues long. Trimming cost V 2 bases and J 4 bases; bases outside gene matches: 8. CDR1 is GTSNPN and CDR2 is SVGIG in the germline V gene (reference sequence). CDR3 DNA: TGTGCCTGGAGTTCCCTGGGGACAGCAAATCAGCCCCAGCATTTT. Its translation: CAWSSLGTANQPQHF.

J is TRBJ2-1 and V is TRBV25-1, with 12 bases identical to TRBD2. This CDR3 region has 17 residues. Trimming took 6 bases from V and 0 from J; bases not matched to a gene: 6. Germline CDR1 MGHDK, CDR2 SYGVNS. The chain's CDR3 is CASRGLAGVSSYNEQFF. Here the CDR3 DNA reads TGTGCCAGCAGGGGACTAGCGGGCGTAAGCTCCTACAATGAGCAGTTCTTC.

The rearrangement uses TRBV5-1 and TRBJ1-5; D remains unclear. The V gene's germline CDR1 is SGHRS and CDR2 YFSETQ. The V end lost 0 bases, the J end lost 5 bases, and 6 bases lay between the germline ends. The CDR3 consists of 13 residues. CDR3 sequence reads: CASSLVGDQPQHF. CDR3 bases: TGCGCCAGCAGCTTGGTAGGAGATCAGCCCCAGCATTTT.

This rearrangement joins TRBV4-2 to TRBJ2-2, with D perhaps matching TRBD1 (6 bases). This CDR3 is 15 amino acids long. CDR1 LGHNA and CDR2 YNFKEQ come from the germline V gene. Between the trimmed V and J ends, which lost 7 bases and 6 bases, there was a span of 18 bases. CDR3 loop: CASTSGGEVAGELFF. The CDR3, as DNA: TGTGCCAGCACTAGTGGGGGCGAGGTTGCCGGGGAGCTGTTTTTT.

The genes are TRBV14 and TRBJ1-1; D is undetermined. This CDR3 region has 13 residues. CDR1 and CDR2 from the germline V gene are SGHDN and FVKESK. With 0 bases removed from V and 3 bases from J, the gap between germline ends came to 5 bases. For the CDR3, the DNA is TGTGCCAGCAGCCAAGAACAGTACACTGAAGCTTTCTTT. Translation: CASSQEQYTEAFF.

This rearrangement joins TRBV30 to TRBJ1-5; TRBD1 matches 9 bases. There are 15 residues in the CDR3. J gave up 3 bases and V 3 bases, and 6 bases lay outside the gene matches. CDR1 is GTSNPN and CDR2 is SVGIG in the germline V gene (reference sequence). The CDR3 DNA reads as TGTGCCTGGAGGGGACAGGGCCTCCTCAATCAGCCCCAGCATTTT. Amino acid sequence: CAWRGQGLLNQPQHF.

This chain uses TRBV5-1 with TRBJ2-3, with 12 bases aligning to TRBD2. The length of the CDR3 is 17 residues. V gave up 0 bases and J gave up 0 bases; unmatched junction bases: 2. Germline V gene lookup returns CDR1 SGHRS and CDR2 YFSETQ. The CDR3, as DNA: TGCGCCAGCAGCTTGGATCTAGCGGGAGGGAGCACAGATACGCAGTATTTT. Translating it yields CASSLDLAGGSTDTQYF.